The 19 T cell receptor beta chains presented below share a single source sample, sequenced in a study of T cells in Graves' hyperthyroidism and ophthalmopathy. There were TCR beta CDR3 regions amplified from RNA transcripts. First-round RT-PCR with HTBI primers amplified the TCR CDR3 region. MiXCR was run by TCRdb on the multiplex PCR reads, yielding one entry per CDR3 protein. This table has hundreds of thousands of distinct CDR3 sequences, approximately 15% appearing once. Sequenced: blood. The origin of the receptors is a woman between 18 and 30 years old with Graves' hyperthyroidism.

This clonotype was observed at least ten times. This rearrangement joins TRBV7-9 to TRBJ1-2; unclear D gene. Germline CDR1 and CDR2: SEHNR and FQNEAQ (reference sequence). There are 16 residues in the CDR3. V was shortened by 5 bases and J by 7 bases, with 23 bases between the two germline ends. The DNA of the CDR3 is TGTGCCAGCAGCCCAGGCGGGGTGTCCTACGGAGGTGGCTACACCTTC. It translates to CASSPGGVSYGGGYTF.

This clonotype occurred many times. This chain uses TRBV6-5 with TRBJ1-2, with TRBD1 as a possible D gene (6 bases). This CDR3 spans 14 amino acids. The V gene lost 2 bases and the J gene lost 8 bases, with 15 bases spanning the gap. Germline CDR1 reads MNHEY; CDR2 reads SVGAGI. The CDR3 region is CASSYPSGGEGYTF. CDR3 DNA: TGTGCCAGCAGTTACCCCTCGGGGGGCGAAGGCTACACCTTC.

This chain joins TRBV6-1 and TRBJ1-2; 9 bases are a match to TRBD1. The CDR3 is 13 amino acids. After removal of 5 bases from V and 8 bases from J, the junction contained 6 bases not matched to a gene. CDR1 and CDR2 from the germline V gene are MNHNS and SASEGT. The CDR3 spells CASSSGTGLGYTF. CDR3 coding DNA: TGTGCCAGCAGTTCCGGGACAGGGCTCGGCTACACCTTC.

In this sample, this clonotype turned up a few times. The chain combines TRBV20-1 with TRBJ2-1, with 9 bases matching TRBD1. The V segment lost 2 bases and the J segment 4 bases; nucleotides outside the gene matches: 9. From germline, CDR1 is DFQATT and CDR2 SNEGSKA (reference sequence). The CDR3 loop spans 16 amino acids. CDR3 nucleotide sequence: TGCAGTGCTAGAATATCTAGGGACAGGGCTTACAATGAGCAGTTCTTC. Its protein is CSARISRDRAYNEQFF.

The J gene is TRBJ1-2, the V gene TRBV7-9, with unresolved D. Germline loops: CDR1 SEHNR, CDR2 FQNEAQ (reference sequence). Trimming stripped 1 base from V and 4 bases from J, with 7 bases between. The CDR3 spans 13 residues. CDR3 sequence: CASSLGNGYGYTF. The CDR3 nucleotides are TGTGCCAGCAGCTTAGGTAACGGCTATGGCTACACCTTC.

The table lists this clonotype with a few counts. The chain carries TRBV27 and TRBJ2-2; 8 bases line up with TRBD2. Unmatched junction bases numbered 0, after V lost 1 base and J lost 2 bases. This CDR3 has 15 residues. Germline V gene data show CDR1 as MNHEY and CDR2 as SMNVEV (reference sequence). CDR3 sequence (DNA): TGTGCCAGCAGTTTATTAGCGGGAAACACCGGGGAGCTGTTTTTT. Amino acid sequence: CASSLLAGNTGELFF.

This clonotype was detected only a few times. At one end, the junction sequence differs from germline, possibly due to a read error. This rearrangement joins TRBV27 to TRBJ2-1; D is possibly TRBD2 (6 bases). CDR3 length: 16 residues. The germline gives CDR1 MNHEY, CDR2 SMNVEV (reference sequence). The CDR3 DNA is TGTGCCGGCAGTTTAAATAGCGGACACTCCTACAATGAGCAGTTCTTC. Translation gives CAGSLNSGHSYNEQFF.

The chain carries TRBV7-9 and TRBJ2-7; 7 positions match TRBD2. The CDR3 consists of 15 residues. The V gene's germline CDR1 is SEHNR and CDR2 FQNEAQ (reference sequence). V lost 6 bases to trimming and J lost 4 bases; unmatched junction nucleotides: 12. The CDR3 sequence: CASSFSGTGGYEQYF. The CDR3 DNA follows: TGTGCCAGCAGTTTCAGCGGGACTGGGGGATACGAGCAGTACTTC.

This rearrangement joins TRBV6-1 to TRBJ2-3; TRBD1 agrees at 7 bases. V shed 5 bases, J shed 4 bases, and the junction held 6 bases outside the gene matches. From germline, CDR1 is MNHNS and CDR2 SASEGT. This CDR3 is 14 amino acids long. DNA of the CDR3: TGTGCCAGCAGTCCTTTCCAGGGGGCAGATACGCAGTATTTT. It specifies CASSPFQGADTQYF.

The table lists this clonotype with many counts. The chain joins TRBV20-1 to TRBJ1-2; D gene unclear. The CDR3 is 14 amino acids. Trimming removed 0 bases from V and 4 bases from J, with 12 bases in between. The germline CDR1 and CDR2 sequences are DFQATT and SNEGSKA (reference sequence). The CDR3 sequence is CSARDPLELYGYTF. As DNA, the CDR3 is TGCAGTGCTAGAGATCCGCTGGAACTCTATGGCTACACCTTC.

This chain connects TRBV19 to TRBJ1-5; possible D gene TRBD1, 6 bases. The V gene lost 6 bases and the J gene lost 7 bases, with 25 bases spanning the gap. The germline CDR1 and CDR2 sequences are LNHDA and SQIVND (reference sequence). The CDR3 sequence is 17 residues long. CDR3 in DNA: TGTGCCAGTAGATCGAAGGGACAAGCACTTTCGGGCCAGCCCCAGCATTTT. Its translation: CASRSKGQALSGQPQHF.

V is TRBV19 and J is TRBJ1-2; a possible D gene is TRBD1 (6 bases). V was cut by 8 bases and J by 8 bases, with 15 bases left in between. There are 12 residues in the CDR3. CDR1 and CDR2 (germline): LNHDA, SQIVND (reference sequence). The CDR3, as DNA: TGTGCCAGTTCGGACAGCTTCGGGGGCTACACCTTC. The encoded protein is CASSDSFGGYTF.

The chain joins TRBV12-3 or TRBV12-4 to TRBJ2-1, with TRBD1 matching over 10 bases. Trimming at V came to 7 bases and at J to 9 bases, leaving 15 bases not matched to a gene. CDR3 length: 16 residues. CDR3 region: CASTAKHPTGGGEQFF. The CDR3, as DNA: TGTGCCAGCACCGCTAAACACCCGACAGGGGGCGGTGAGCAGTTCTTC.

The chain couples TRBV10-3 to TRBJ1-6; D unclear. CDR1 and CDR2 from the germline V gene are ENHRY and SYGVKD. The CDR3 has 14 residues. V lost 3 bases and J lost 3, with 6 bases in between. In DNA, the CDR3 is TGTGCCATCAGTGACGACGGCTATAATTCACCCCTCCACTTT. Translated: CAISDDGYNSPLHF.

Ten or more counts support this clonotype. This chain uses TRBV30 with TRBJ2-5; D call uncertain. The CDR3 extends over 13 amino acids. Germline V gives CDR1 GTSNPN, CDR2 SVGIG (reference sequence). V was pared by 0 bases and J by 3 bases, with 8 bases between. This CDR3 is CAWSVTRKETQYF. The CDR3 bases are TGTGCCTGGAGTGTAACGAGGAAAGAGACCCAGTACTTC. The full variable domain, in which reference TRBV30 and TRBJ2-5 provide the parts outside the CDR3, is SQTIHQWPATLVQPVGSPLSLECTVEGTSNPNLYWYRQAAGRGLQLLFYSVGIGQISSEVPQNLSASRPQDRQFILSSKKLLLSDSGFYLCAWSVTRKETQYFGPGTRLLVL.

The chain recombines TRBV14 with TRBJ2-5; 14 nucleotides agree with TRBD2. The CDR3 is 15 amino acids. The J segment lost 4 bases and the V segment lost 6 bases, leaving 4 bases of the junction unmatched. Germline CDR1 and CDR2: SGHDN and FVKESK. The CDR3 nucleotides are TGTGCCAGCAGTCCCGGGACTAGCGGGAGAGAGACCCAGTACTTC. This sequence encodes CASSPGTSGRETQYF.

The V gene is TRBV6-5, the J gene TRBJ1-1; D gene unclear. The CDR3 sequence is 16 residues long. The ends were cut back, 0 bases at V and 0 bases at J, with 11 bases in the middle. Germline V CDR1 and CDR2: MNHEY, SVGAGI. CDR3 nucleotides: TGTGCCAGCAGTTACTCGGGAAGTTACATGAACACTGAAGCTTTCTTT. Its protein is CASSYSGSYMNTEAFF.

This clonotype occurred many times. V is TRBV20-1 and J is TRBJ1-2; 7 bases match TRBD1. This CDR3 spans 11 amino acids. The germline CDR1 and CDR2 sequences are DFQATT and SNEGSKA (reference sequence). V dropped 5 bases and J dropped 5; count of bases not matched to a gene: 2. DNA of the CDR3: TGCAGTGCTCCACAGGGGTATGGCTACACCTTC. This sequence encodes CSAPQGYGYTF.

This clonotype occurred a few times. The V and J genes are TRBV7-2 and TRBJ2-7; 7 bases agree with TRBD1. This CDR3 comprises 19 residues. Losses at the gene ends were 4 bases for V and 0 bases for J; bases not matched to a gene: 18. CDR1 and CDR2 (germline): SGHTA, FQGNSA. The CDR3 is CASSSRFRDSRPVSYEQYF. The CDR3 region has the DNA TGTGCCAGCAGCTCACGATTCCGGGACAGCCGCCCGGTCTCCTACGAGCAGTACTTC.